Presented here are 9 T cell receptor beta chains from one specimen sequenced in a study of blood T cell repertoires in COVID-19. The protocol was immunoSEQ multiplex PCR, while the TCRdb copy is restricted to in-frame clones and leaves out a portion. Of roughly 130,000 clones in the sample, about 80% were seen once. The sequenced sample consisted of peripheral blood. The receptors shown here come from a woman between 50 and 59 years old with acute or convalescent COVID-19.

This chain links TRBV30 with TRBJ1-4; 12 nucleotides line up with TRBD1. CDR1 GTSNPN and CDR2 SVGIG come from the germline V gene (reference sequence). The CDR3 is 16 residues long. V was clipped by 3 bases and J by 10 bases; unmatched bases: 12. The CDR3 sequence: CAWSVTGTGGEGKLFF. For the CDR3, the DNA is TGTGCCTGGAGCGTAACCGGGACAGGGGGCGAGGGAAAACTGTTTTTT.

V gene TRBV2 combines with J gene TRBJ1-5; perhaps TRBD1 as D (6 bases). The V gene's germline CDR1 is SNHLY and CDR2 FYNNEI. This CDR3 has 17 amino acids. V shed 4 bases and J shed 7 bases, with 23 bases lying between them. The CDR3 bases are TGTGCCAGCAGTGGGGCAGGGGCCGGATCTGGCACCCAGCCCCAGCATTTT. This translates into CASSGAGAGSGTQPQHF.

This CDR3 is CASRDRASPLHF. DNA for the CDR3: TGTGCCAGTAGGGACAGGGCATCACCCCTCCACTTT. This chain uses TRBV7-2 with TRBJ1-6, with 9 bases matching TRBD1. CDR3 size: 12 residues. Germline-derived CDR1 and CDR2 are SGHTA and FQGNSA. V was clipped by 9 bases and J by 10 bases; unmatched bases: 4.

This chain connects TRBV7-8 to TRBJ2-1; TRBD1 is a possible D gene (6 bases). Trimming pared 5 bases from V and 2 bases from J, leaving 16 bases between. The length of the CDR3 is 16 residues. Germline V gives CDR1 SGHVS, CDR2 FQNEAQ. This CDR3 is CASSKRTGYTYNEQFF. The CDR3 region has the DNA TGTGCCAGCAGCAAGCGAACAGGGTACACCTACAATGAGCAGTTCTTC. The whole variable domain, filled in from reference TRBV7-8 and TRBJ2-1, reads GAGVSQSPRYKVAKRGQDVALRCDPISGHVSLFWYQQALGQGPEFLTYFQNEAQLDKSGLPSDRFFAERPEGSVSTLKIQRTQQEDSAVYLCASSKRTGYTYNEQFFGPGTRLTVL.

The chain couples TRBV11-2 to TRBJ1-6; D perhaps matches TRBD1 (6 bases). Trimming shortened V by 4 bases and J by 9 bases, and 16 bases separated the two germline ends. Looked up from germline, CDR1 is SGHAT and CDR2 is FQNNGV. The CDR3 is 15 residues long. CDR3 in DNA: TGTGCCAGCAGCTCCGTTGGGGGGGGCGGTTCACCCCTCCACTTT. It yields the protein CASSSVGGGGSPLHF.

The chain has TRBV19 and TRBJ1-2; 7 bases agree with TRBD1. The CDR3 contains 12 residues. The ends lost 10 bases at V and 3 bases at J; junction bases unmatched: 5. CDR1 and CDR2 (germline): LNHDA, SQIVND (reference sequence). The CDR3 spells CATQGIDYGYTF. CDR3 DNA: TGTGCCACACAGGGGATTGACTATGGCTACACCTTC. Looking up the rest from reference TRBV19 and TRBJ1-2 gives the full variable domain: DGGITQSPKYLFRKEGQNVTLSCEQNLNHDAMYWYRQDPGQGLRLIYYSQIVNDFQKGDIAEGYSVSREKKESFPLTVTSAQKNPTAFYLCATQGIDYGYTFGSGTRLTVV.

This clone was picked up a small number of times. The CDR3 coding sequence is TGCGCCAGCAGTGAGGGGCAGGGGTACAATCAGCCCCAGCATTTT. It is translated as CASSEGQGYNQPQHF. V gene TRBV10-2 combines with J gene TRBJ1-5; maybe TRBD1 (6 bases). V lost 2 bases to trimming and J lost 3 bases, with 11 bases between them. CDR1 is WSHSY, CDR2 SAAADI, per germline. The CDR3 has 15 residues.

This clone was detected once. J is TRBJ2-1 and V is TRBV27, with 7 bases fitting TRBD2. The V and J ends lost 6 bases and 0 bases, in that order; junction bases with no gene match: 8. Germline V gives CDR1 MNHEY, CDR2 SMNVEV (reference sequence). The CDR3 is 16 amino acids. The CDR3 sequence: CASRGREASSYNEQFF. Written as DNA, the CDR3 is TGTGCCAGCAGAGGACGGGAGGCCAGCTCCTACAATGAGCAGTTCTTC.

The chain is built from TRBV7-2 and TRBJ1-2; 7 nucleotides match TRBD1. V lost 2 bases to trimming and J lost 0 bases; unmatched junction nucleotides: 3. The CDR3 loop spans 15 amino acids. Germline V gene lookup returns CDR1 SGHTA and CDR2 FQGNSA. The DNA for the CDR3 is TGTGCCAGCAGCTTATACAGGGGCGCTAACTATGGCTACACCTTC. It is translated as CASSLYRGANYGYTF.